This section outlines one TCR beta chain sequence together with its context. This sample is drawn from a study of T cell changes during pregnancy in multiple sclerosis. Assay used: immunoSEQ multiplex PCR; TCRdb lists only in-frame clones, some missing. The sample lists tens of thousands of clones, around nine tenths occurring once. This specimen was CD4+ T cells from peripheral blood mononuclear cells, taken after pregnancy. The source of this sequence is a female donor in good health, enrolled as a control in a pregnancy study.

The CDR3 DNA sequence: TGCGCCAGCAGCTTGGTGCCGGGGAAAGCCTACAATGAGCAGTTCTTC. Protein sequence: CASSLVPGKAYNEQFF. The rearrangement joins TRBV5-1 to TRBJ2-1; TRBD2 is a possible D gene (5 bases). The germline V gene has CDR1 SGHRS and CDR2 YFSETQ. Trimming removed 0 bases from V and 2 bases from J, with 12 bases in between. This CDR3 is 16 amino acids long.